This T cell receptor (beta chain) comes out of a study of blood T cell repertoires in COVID-19. About the study: The United States, Italy and Spain provided the acute and convalescent COVID-19 samples. Sources were T cells, B-cell-depleted T cells, or PBMCs; the material itself was cDNA or gDNA.

Deletions cut 2 bases from V and 8 bases from J, with 18 bases between. This CDR3 region has 15 residues. Germline CDR1 MNHEY, CDR2 SMNVEV (reference sequence). Methods used by the authors: Cell counts per sample came from amplifying reference gene primers. Assay used: immunoSEQ multiplex PCR; TCRdb lists only in-frame clones, some missing. V, J and clone size are those of that table, while D and trimming were read from the DNA. In the table there are some 96,000 clones, almost 80% of which are singletons. This clonotype originated in a woman in her 70s with acute or convalescent COVID-19. Sequenced material: peripheral blood. The V and J genes are TRBV27 and TRBJ1-2; D gene ambiguous. The CDR3 DNA reads TGTGCCAGCAGTTTAGGTGCACGTGGGAGAAGCGGCTACACCTTC. Its translation is CASSLGARGRSGYTF.